These T cell receptor beta chains were read from a single sample in a study of blood T cells in healthy people across ages. TCRdb re-called the 5' RACE reads through MiXCR, storing one row per CDR3 protein. The sample yields 1.5 million to 2 million distinct CDR3 sequences, approximately 32% seen once. Sample: blood. The receptors shown here come from a woman in her twenties or thirties in good health. Each CDR3 is given with its conserved first and last residue. The D gene is left open where the match is weak. A row's size may be missing; if present it is once, few, many or a size class.

TRBV4-1	TRBJ1-4	.	TRBD1	CASSQGAFLGGANEKLFF	TGCGCCAGCAGCCAAGGTGCTTTTTTAGGGGGCGCAAATGAAAAACTGTTTTTT
TRBV20-1	TRBJ2-6	.	TRBD2	CSALERGSGANVLTF	TGCAGTGCCCTTGAGCGGGGGTCAGGGGCCAACGTCCTGACTTTC
TRBV6-5	TRBJ2-7	.	TRBD2	CATGLAGGYEQYF	TGTGCCACCGGACTAGCGGGTGGTTACGAGCAGTACTTC
TRBV24-1	TRBJ2-7	.	.	CATGGTTYEQYF	TGTGCCACCGGCGGGACAACCTACGAGCAGTACTTC
TRBV27	TRBJ2-5	.	.	CASSLSAGWGETQYF	TGTGCCAGCAGTTTATCCGCAGGGTGGGGGGAGACCCAGTACTTC
TRBV7-9	TRBJ2-3	few	.	CASSPRGEEGSTDTQYF	TGTGCCAGCAGCCCCCGCGGTGAGGAGGGTAGCACAGATACGCAGTATTTT
TRBV7-3	TRBJ2-2	few	.	CASSFGILYTGELFF	TGTGCCAGCAGCTTCGGGATCTTATACACCGGGGAGCTGTTTTTT
TRBV10-3	TRBJ2-7	few	TRBD2	CASGGTSATQEQYF	TGTGCCAGTGGTGGGACTAGCGCCACGCAAGAGCAGTACTTC
TRBV20-1	TRBJ2-1	.	TRBD2	CSARGLVFRNEQFF	TGCAGTGCTAGGGGACTAGTTTTTAGGAATGAGCAGTTCTTC
TRBV20-1	TRBJ2-3	.	.	CSAYSGTDTQYF	TGCAGTGCGTACTCCGGCACAGATACGCAGTATTTT
TRBV6-1	TRBJ2-7	.	.	CASSPFGGSYEQYF	TGTGCCAGCAGCCCCTTTGGCGGGTCCTACGAGCAGTACTTC
TRBV2	TRBJ2-1	.	.	CASSKGRSSYNEQFF	TGTGCCAGCAGTAAGGGGAGGAGCTCCTACAATGAGCAGTTCTTC
TRBV24-1	TRBJ2-2	.	TRBD1	CATSGGTGTGELFF	TGTGCCACCAGTGGTGGGACAGGGACCGGGGAGCTGTTTTTT
TRBV3-1	TRBJ2-1	.	.	CASLRTASNEQFF	TGTGCCAGCCTACGGACAGCCAGCAATGAGCAGTTCTTC
TRBV10-3	TRBJ1-4	.	.	CAISEAGMGEKLFF	TGTGCCATCAGTGAGGCAGGGATGGGTGAAAAACTGTTTTTT
TRBV5-1	TRBJ2-1	.	.	CASSLGPLKDEQFF	TGCGCCAGCAGCTTAGGACCGCTTAAGGATGAGCAGTTCTTC
TRBV6-6	TRBJ2-2	few	TRBD1	CASSYGQGLGTGELFF	TGTGCCAGCAGTTACGGACAGGGTTTAGGCACCGGGGAGCTGTTTTTT
TRBV7-9	TRBJ1-1	few	.	CASSGPLNTEAFF	TGTGCCAGCAGCGGCCCTCTGAACACTGAAGCTTTCTTT
TRBV20-1	TRBJ2-3	.	TRBD2	CSAQLAGVVDTQYF	TGCAGTGCTCAACTAGCGGGAGTGGTAGATACGCAGTATTTT
TRBV30	TRBJ1-1	.	TRBD1	CAWSDGQGVDTEAFF	TGTGCCTGGAGTGACGGACAGGGGGTCGACACTGAAGCTTTCTTT
TRBV6-6	TRBJ2-3	.	TRBD1	CASSYWGQAETDTQYF	TGCGCCAGCAGTTATTGGGGACAGGCGGAAACAGATACGCAGTATTTT
TRBV20-1	TRBJ1-2	.	.	CSASLDGSKGYTF	TGCAGTGCTAGCTTGGACGGGTCTAAGGGCTACACCTTC
TRBV7-2	TRBJ2-1	many	.	CASSLYGAYNEQFF	TGTGCCAGCAGCTTATATGGCGCCTACAATGAGCAGTTCTTC
TRBV10-3	TRBJ2-3	many	TRBD1	CAINDRAGQDTQYF	TGTGCCATCAACGACAGGGCTGGGCAGGATACGCAGTATTTT
TRBV4-2	TRBJ1-1	few	.	CASSQGKAGDKAFF	TGTGCCAGCAGCCAAGGAAAGGCAGGGGACAAAGCTTTCTTT
TRBV7-2	TRBJ2-7	.	TRBD2	CASSPDPLLATYEQYF	TGTGCCAGCAGCCCCGACCCCCTACTAGCGACCTACGAGCAGTACTTC
TRBV7-8	TRBJ1-1	.	.	CASSFERDGNTEAFF	TGTGCCAGCAGCTTCGAACGGGACGGCAACACTGAAGCTTTCTTT
TRBV7-2	TRBJ2-5	.	TRBD1	CASRKDRGRGETQYF	TGTGCCAGCAGGAAGGACAGGGGACGTGGAGAGACCCAGTACTTC
TRBV5-1	TRBJ2-1	.	TRBD2	CASRSGLAGEGGEQFF	TGCGCCAGCAGGTCTGGACTAGCGGGAGAAGGGGGTGAGCAGTTCTTC
TRBV11-2	TRBJ2-7	many	.	CASTWGDGSYEQYF	TGTGCCAGCACCTGGGGGGACGGCTCCTACGAGCAGTACTTC
TRBV7-2	TRBJ2-7	.	.	CASSLQRGYEQYF	TGTGCCAGCAGCTTACAACGCGGTTACGAGCAGTACTTC
TRBV28	TRBJ2-7	once	TRBD2	CASSSRLRGAYEQYF	TGTGCCAGCAGTTCGCGTCTCCGGGGGGCCTACGAGCAGTACTTC
TRBV20-1	TRBJ2-5	once	TRBD2	CSARDRLARSTQYF	TGCAGTGCTAGAGATCGACTAGCCAGATCTACCCAGTACTTC
TRBV7-3	TRBJ1-1	few	TRBD1	CASSFGDRGTEAFF	TGTGCCAGCAGCTTTGGGGACAGGGGCACTGAAGCTTTCTTT
TRBV5-1	TRBJ2-3	.	TRBD2	CASSYGTSGSDTQYF	TGCGCCAGCAGCTACGGGACTAGCGGCTCAGATACGCAGTATTTT
TRBV12-3/TRBV12-4	TRBJ1-2	few	.	CASSLSGSGNGYTF	TGTGCCAGCAGTTTAAGTGGGAGTGGAAATGGCTACACCTTC
TRBV24-1	TRBJ1-1	few	.	CATSESTNTEAFF	TGTGCCACCAGTGAATCCACGAACACTGAAGCTTTCTTT
TRBV5-1	TRBJ2-3	many	.	CASRPGQGVSWDTQYF	TGCGCCAGCAGACCCGGGCAGGGAGTATCATGGGATACGCAGTATTTT
TRBV20-1	TRBJ2-1	.	TRBD2	CSARVGGGAYNEQFF	TGCAGTGCTAGGGTCGGCGGGGGGGCCTACAATGAGCAGTTCTTC
TRBV29-1	TRBJ2-7	many	.	CSVGRGGSYEQYF	TGCAGCGTTGGTAGGGGGGGCTCCTACGAGCAGTACTTC
TRBV20-1	TRBJ2-4	.	.	CSASSGDIQYF	TGCAGTGCCAGCTCGGGCGACATTCAGTACTTC
TRBV6-1	TRBJ2-1	.	TRBD2	CASSEARRLAGREQFF	TGTGCCAGCAGTGAAGCTCGGCGACTAGCGGGACGGGAGCAGTTCTTC
TRBV7-3	TRBJ1-6	few	.	CASSLLGWMDSPLHF	TGTGCCAGCAGCTTACTAGGTTGGATGGATTCACCCCTCCACTTT
TRBV2	TRBJ2-1	.	.	CASSAAGSYNEQFF	TGTGCCAGCAGTGCGGCGGGCTCCTACAATGAGCAGTTCTTC
TRBV4-1	TRBJ2-2	.	TRBD1	CASSLGTGGAGELFF	TGCGCCAGCAGCCTCGGGACAGGAGGGGCCGGGGAGCTGTTTTTT
TRBV10-3	TRBJ2-5	few	.	CAISERPGRKQETQYF	TGTGCCATCAGTGAGCGTCCAGGGCGTAAGCAAGAGACCCAGTACTTC